The T cell receptor beta chain described here comes from a study of blood T cell repertoires in COVID-19. Trimming took 3 bases from V and 6 from J, leaving 18 bases between them. The V gene's germline CDR1 is MNHNS and CDR2 SASEGT. This CDR3 has 16 residues. Libraries were prepared by immunoSEQ multiplex PCR; TCRdb keeps only in-frame clonotypes and omits some of them. The sample lists a few hundred thousand clones; roughly 90% were seen once. Specimen: PBMCs or T cells enriched from blood (not recorded which). This sequence originates from a woman in her twenties or thirties who had recovered from COVID-19. This sequence joins TRBV6-1 and TRBJ1-5, with a weak D call TRBD1 (5 bases). CDR3 DNA sequence: TGTGCCAGCAGTGAGTTTAGGGGCGGCCCTCTTCAGCCCCAGCATTTT. It yields the protein CASSEFRGGPLQPQHF.